The T cell receptor (beta chain) under discussion was sequenced for a study of CD4 and CD8 cells across lung adenocarcinoma regions. TCRdb itself ran the PCR reads through MiXCR, one entry per CDR3 protein. This table holds fewer than 4,000 distinct CDR3 sequences, over 45% found once. With 5 bases removed from V and 1 base from J, the gap between germline ends came to 11 bases. The CDR3 covers 14 residues. Germline V gene data show CDR1 as MNHNS and CDR2 as SASEGT. Source material: CD8+ T cells from the center of a lung tumor. This TCR derives from a male donor with lung adenocarcinoma. The CD4 and CD8 labels of this study may be unreliable. The chain has TRBV6-1 and TRBJ1-1; the D is unclear. The CDR3 DNA reads TGTGCCAGCAGTCCTACGTCCAGGAACACTGAAGCTTTCTTT. It is translated as CASSPTSRNTEAFF.